The 14 T cell receptor beta chains listed next were all sequenced from one sample in a study of CD8 T cells in ankylosing spondylitis. TCRdb recomputed calls from the 5' RACE reads with MiXCR, one row per CDR3 protein. The sample lists around 300,000 distinct CDR3 sequences; roughly 11% were seen once. Source material: blood, either unsorted or a sorted T cell fraction (not recorded which). Every receptor here comes from a female donor with ankylosing spondylitis or in good health (not recorded which).

This clonotype was seen once. A much more abundant neighbour one base away suggests this may be a read error. This chain links TRBV6-4 with TRBJ1-2; D is uncertain. V lost 3 bases and J 0 bases, leaving 11 bases between the germline ends. CDR3 length equals 15 residues. Germline CDR1 and CDR2: MRHNA and SNTAGT. CDR3 residues: CASSEAQSTNYGYTF. DNA of the CDR3: TGTGCCAGCAGTGAGGCACAGTCTACTAACTATGGCTACACCTTC.

The chain uses TRBV5-1 and TRBJ1-1, with D possibly TRBD1 on 5 matching bases. V lost 4 bases and J 11 bases, leaving 18 bases between the germline ends. Per the germline V gene, CDR1 is SGHRS and CDR2 is YFSETQ. The CDR3 runs 13 residues. The CDR3 DNA follows: TGCGCCAGCAGCGATGGGACCGGCCCGAGGGCTTTCTTT. It encodes CASSDGTGPRAFF.

This clonotype has at least ten counts. The CDR3 is CSARTSGETRGEQYF. CDR3 nucleotides: TGCAGTGCTAGGACTAGCGGAGAAACCCGGGGCGAGCAGTACTTC. The genes are TRBV20-1 and TRBJ2-7, with 9 nucleotides matching TRBD2. This CDR3 comprises 15 residues. The V segment lost 3 bases and the J segment 6 bases; nucleotides outside the gene matches: 12. Germline V gene sequence: CDR1 DFQATT, CDR2 SNEGSKA (reference sequence).

The J gene is TRBJ2-7, the V gene TRBV12-3 or TRBV12-4, with 9 bases that match TRBD2. Germline trimming cut 6 bases from V and 1 base from J; bases unmatched to any gene: 10. The CDR3 sequence is 16 residues long. The CDR3 nucleotides are TGTGCCAGCAGGCCTGGTGGTAGCGGGGGATCCTACGAGCAGTACTTC. Translating it yields CASRPGGSGGSYEQYF.

This chain joins TRBV18 and TRBJ2-1; possible D gene TRBD2, 6 bases. Per the germline V gene, CDR1 is KGHSH and CDR2 is LQKENI. This CDR3 spans 19 amino acids. Trimming removed 3 bases from V and 8 bases from J, with 29 bases in between. The CDR3 protein is CASSPRGLHTKNLYYEQFF. In DNA form, the CDR3 reads TGTGCCAGCTCACCCCGGGGACTCCACACCAAAAATTTATACTATGAGCAGTTCTTC.

This clonotype was counted ten times or more. The J gene is TRBJ1-1, the V gene TRBV4-3; 7 nucleotides align to TRBD1. V dropped 5 bases and J dropped 9; count of bases not matched to a gene: 3. Germline CDR1 is LGHNA and CDR2 is YSLEER. This CDR3 is 11 amino acids long. The CDR3 DNA follows: TGCGCCAGCAGCGGGAGGGGGCAAGCTTTCTTT. It yields the protein CASSGRGQAFF.

This clonotype was recorded many times. The chain couples TRBV10-3 to TRBJ1-2, with D hard to call. The V gene's germline CDR1 is ENHRY and CDR2 SYGVKD. Trimming shortened V by 5 bases and J by 3 bases, and 10 bases separated the two germline ends. This CDR3 has 13 residues. The DNA of the CDR3 is TGTGCCATCAGTCGGACGGAGTACTATGGCTACACCTTC. As protein: CAISRTEYYGYTF.

For this clonotype: A junction end diverges from the germline sequence, so it may reflect a read error. J is TRBJ2-5 and V is TRBV5-1; D gene uncertain. This CDR3 is 14 amino acids long. CDR1 SGHRS and CDR2 YFSETQ come from the germline V gene. DNA of the CDR3: TGCGCCAGCAGGTTGGCTACCTTACAAGAGACCCAGTACTTC. Its translation: CASRLATLQETQYF.

This clonotype was observed a few times. CDR3 coding DNA: TGTGCCAGCAGCTTAATCGTGACAGATACGCAGTATTTT. The encoded protein is CASSLIVTDTQYF. This chain uses TRBV11-1 with TRBJ2-3; D is unclear. V was shortened by 2 bases and J by 3 bases, with 6 bases between the two germline ends. CDR1 SGHAT and CDR2 FQDESV come from the germline V gene (reference sequence). CDR3 size: 13 residues. Full variable domain (missing parts from reference TRBV11-1 and TRBJ2-3): EAEVAQSPRYKITEKSQAVAFWCDPISGHATLYWYRQILGQGPELLVQFQDESVVDDSQLPKDRFSAERLKGVDSTLKIQPAELGDSAMYLCASSLIVTDTQYFGPGTRLTVL.

Remarks on this clonotype: Because the CDR3 is missing its conserved closing phenylalanine or tryptophan, this is likely a read error. The V gene is TRBV18, the J gene TRBJ2-7, with 12 bases lining up with TRBD2. The CDR3 length is 17 residues. Germline values: CDR1 KGHSH, CDR2 LQKENI. The V segment lost 0 bases and the J segment 3 bases; nucleotides outside the gene matches: 6. The DNA of the CDR3 is TGTGCCAGCTCACCACCGTTTACTAGCGGGAGGTACTACGAGCAGTACTCC. It encodes CASSPPFTSGRYYEQYS.

The V and J genes are TRBV18 and TRBJ1-2, with D unclear. This CDR3 is built from 13 residues. The germline V gene encodes CDR1 KGHSH and CDR2 LQKENI. With 0 bases removed from V and 5 bases from J, the gap between germline ends came to 7 bases. CDR3 DNA: TGTGCCAGCTCACCACCGGCAGGATATGGCTACACCTTC. Protein sequence: CASSPPAGYGYTF.

This clonotype was seen ten or more times. J is TRBJ2-7 and V is TRBV5-6, with 10 positions matching TRBD1. This CDR3 has 15 amino acids. The V gene's germline CDR1 is SGHDT and CDR2 YYEEEE. Losses at the gene ends were 1 base for V and 5 bases for J; bases not matched to a gene: 6. CDR3 in DNA: TGTGCCAGCAGCTTGACCGGACAGGGGGTCAACGAGCAGTACTTC. It specifies CASSLTGQGVNEQYF.

Points on this clonotype: This sequence may be a read error, since a much larger clone differs from it by one base. The chain couples TRBV7-2 to TRBJ1-4; no definite D call. V was shortened by 4 bases and J by 7 bases, with 19 bases between the two germline ends. The CDR3 has 16 residues. CDR1 SGHTA and CDR2 FQGNSA come from the germline V gene. The CDR3: CASSSVTPSASEKLFF. CDR3 in DNA: TGTGCCAGCAGCTCCGTGACCCCTTCCGCGTCTGAAAAACTGTTTTTT.

V is TRBV18 and J is TRBJ1-1; the D gene is possibly TRBD1 (6 bases). This CDR3 has 18 residues. Trimming removed 6 bases from V and 0 bases from J, with 23 bases in between. CDR1 and CDR2 from the germline V gene are KGHSH and LQKENI. CDR3 amino acids: CASSLMADRWDMNTEAFF. The CDR3 coding sequence is TGTGCCAGCTCGCTGATGGCTGACAGATGGGACATGAACACTGAAGCTTTCTTT. The whole variable domain, filled in from reference TRBV18 and TRBJ1-1, reads NAGVMQNPRHLVRRRGQEARLRCSPMKGHSHVYWYRQLPEEGLKFMVYLQKENIIDESGMPKERFSAEFPKEGPSILRIQQVVRGDSAAYFCASSLMADRWDMNTEAFFGQGTRLTVV.